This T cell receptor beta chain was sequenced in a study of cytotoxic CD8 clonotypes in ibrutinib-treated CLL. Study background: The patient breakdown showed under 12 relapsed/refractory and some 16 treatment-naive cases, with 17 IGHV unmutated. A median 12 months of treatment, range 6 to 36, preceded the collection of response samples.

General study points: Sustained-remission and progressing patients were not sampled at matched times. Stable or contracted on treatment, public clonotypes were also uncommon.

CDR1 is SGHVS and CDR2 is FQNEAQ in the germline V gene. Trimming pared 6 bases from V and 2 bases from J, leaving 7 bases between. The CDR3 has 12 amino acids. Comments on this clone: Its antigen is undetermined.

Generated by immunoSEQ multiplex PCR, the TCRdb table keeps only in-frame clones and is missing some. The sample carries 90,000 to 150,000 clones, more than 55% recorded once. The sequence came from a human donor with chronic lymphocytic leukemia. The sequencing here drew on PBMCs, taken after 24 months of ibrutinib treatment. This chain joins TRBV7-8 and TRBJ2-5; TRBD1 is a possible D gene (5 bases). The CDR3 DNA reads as TGTGCCAGCAGGAGGACACAAGAGACCCAGTACTTC. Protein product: CASRRTQETQYF.